This TCR beta chain emerged from a study of response to subunit inactivated influenza vaccine. Overall study findings and caveats: The study's authors posited that every seasonal influenza vaccination enlists few new T cells.

The CDR3 loop spans 18 amino acids. Trimming stripped 2 bases from V and 0 bases from J, with 18 bases between. In germline, CDR1 is MGHRA, CDR2 YSYEKL. TCRdb passed the RT-PCR reads through MiXCR, listing each CDR3 protein once. The data show hundreds of thousands of distinct CDR3 sequences, with about 18% seen just once and under 13% held by the top ten. This clonotype was seen more than once but under ten times. The antigen remains unidentified. This clonotype was sampled from a man aged 50-59 years who received an inactivated influenza vaccine. This sample comprised PBMCs from blood, obtained roughly 5 days after vaccination. This chain links TRBV4-1 with TRBJ2-3; D is tentatively TRBD1 or TRBD2 (5 bases each). The chain's CDR3 is CASSQITSGTISTDTQYF. The CDR3 nucleotides read TGCGCCAGCAGCCAAATTACATCCGGGACGATTAGCACAGATACGCAGTATTTT.